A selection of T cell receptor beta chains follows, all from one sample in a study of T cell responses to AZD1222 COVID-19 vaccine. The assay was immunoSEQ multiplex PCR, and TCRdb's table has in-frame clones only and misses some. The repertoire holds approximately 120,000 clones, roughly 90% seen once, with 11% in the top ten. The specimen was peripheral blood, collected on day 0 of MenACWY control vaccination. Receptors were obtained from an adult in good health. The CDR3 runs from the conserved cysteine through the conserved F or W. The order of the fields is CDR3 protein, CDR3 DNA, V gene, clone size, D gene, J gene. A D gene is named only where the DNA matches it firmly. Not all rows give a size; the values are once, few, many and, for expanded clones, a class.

cdr3_aa: CASIRSGPNYEQYF
cdr3_nt: TGTGCCAGCATAAGGTCGGGGCCCAACTACGAGCAGTACTTC
v_call: TRBV6-5
clone_size: NA
d_call: NA
j_call: TRBJ2-7

cdr3_aa: CASSYDGGAGANVLTF
cdr3_nt: TGTGCCAGCAGTTACGACGGGGGCGCTGGGGCCAACGTCCTGACTTTC
v_call: TRBV6-5
clone_size: few
d_call: NA
j_call: TRBJ2-6

cdr3_aa: CSVVTQDLRGGELFF
cdr3_nt: TGCAGCGTTGTAACCCAGGACCTCAGAGGCGGGGAGCTGTTTTTT
v_call: TRBV29-1
clone_size: NA
d_call: NA
j_call: TRBJ2-2

cdr3_aa: CASSPLRVAGASYNEQFF
cdr3_nt: TGTGCCAGCTCACCACTGCGGGTAGCGGGAGCGTCCTACAATGAGCAGTTCTTC
v_call: TRBV18
clone_size: NA
d_call: TRBD2
j_call: TRBJ2-1

cdr3_aa: CASSSTGPQETQYF
cdr3_nt: TGTGCCAGCAGTTCCACCGGGCCCCAAGAGACCCAGTACTTC
v_call: TRBV6-6
clone_size: NA
d_call: NA
j_call: TRBJ2-5

cdr3_aa: CSVEWGPTDTQYF
cdr3_nt: TGCAGCGTAGAATGGGGGCCCACAGATACGCAGTATTTT
v_call: TRBV29-1
clone_size: NA
d_call: NA
j_call: TRBJ2-3

cdr3_aa: CASSQSSYEQYF
cdr3_nt: TGTGCCAGCAGTCAGTCATCCTACGAGCAGTACTTC
v_call: TRBV6-2/TRBV6-3
clone_size: NA
d_call: NA
j_call: TRBJ2-7

cdr3_aa: CASRGISNEQFF
cdr3_nt: TGTGCCAGCAGAGGGATATCCAATGAGCAGTTCTTC
v_call: TRBV27
clone_size: few
d_call: NA
j_call: TRBJ2-1

cdr3_aa: CASSLEGTAEAFF
cdr3_nt: TGTGCCAGCAGCTTAGAAGGAACGGCTGAAGCTTTCTTT
v_call: TRBV11-3
clone_size: NA
d_call: NA
j_call: TRBJ1-1

cdr3_aa: CASSLGSSTGGEKLFF
cdr3_nt: TGTGCCAGCAGCTTAGGTTCTTCGACAGGGGGTGAAAAACTGTTTTTT
v_call: TRBV11-2
clone_size: NA
d_call: TRBD1
j_call: TRBJ1-4